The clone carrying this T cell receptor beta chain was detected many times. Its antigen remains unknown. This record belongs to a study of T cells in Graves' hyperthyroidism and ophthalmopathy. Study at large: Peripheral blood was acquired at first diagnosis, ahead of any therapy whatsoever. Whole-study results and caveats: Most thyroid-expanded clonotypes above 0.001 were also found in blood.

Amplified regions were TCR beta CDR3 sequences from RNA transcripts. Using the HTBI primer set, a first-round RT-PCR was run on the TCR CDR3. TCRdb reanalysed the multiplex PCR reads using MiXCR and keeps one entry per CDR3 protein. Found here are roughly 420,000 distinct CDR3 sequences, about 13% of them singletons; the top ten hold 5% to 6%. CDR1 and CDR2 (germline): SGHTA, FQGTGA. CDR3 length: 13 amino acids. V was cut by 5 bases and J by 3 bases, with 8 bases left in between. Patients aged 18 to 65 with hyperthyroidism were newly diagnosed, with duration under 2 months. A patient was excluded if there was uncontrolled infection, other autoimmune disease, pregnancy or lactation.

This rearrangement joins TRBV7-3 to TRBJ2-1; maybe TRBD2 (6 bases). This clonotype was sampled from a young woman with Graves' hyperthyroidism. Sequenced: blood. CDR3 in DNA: TGTGCCAGCAGCACGGACTACTACAATGAGCAGTTCTTC. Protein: CASSTDYYNEQFF. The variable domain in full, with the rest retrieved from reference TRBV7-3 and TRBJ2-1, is GAGVSQTPSNKVTEKGKYVELRCDPISGHTALYWYRQSLGQGPEFLIYFQGTGAADDSGLPNDRFFAVRPEGSVSTLKIQRTERGDSAVYLCASSTDYYNEQFFGPGTRLTVL.